Shown below are 25 T cell receptor beta chains from a single sample sequenced in a study of CD8+CD57+ T cells in acquired aplastic anemia. The template used for profiling TCR beta VDJ and CDR3 was genomic DNA. Each CDR3 protein gets one entry after TCRdb re-called the reads with MiXCR. Of some 42,000 distinct CDR3 sequences listed, 65% to 70% were seen once; the top ten hold 20% to 25%. Sequencing was performed on sorted CD4+, CD8+, or CD8+CD57+ T cells (not recorded which) from PBMCs. The receptors derive from a human donor in good health, serving as a control.

The chain uses TRBV7-6 and TRBJ2-7, with 9 bases aligning to TRBD2. The CDR3 is 15 residues long. CDR1 SGHVS and CDR2 FNYEAQ come from the germline V gene. V trimming: 3 bases; J trimming: 2 bases; junction bases outside the gene matches: 5. CDR3 loop: CASSFGLAPTYEQYF. The CDR3 region has the DNA TGTGCCAGCAGCTTCGGACTAGCGCCCACCTACGAGCAGTACTTC. Looking up the rest from reference TRBV7-6 and TRBJ2-7 gives the full variable domain: GAGVSQSPRYKVTKRGQDVALRCDPISGHVSLYWYRQALGQGPEFLTYFNYEAQQDKSGLPNDRFSAERPEGSISTLTIQRTEQRDSAMYRCASSFGLAPTYEQYFGPGTRLTVT.

J is TRBJ1-4 and V is TRBV6-2 or TRBV6-3, with a possible D match to TRBD1 (5 bases). This CDR3 spans 15 amino acids. Germline V CDR1 and CDR2: MNHEY, SVGEGT. The V gene lost 9 bases and the J gene lost 0 bases, with 14 bases spanning the gap. DNA for the CDR3: TGTGCCAGTGAAGGGGTGGCGGCAACTAATGAAAAACTGTTTTTT. It yields the protein CASEGVAATNEKLFF.

A word on this clonotype: At one of its ends the junction is not consistent with the germline gene, which may arise from a read error. V usage is TRBV4-1 and J usage is TRBJ2-7, with D perhaps matching TRBD2 (5 bases). Germline CDR1 MGHRA, CDR2 YSYEKL. The CDR3 runs to 15 residues. The chain's CDR3 is CASSQDSTLDYQQYF. The CDR3 region has the DNA TGCGCCAGCAGCCAAGACTCAACCCTCGACTACCAGCAGTACTTC.

The chain links TRBV25-1 to TRBJ1-6; 7 bases line up with TRBD1. This CDR3 comprises 13 residues. V shed 6 bases, J shed 8 bases, and the junction held 4 bases outside the gene matches. Germline V gives CDR1 MGHDK, CDR2 SYGVNS. CDR3 residues: CASRWTGYSPLHF. CDR3 sequence (DNA): TGTGCCAGCAGGTGGACAGGCTATTCACCCCTCCACTTT.

This clonotype was observed at least ten times. The chain uses TRBV7-1 and TRBJ2-4; D remains ambiguous. TRBV7-1 is labeled an ORF, and its function is uncertain. This CDR3 region has 19 residues. Trimming removed 3 bases at V and 1 base at J, with 22 bases between. CDR3 DNA: TGTGCCAGCAGCTCGAACTTACCGGGTAGCCTTGGGGCCAAAAACATTCAGTACTTC. Translated, it gives CASSSNLPGSLGAKNIQYF.

This chain links TRBV12-3 or TRBV12-4 with TRBJ1-5, with no clear D. Trimming left V 7 bases short and J 2 bases short, with 9 bases between. The CDR3 extends over 13 amino acids. The CDR3 is CASTRGGNQPQHF. CDR3 bases: TGTGCCAGCACCCGTGGAGGCAATCAGCCCCAGCATTTT.

This clonotype showed up just a few times. The CDR3 loop reads CATRNGGLNEQFF. DNA of the CDR3: TGTGCCACCCGCAACGGGGGCCTTAATGAGCAGTTCTTC. V usage is TRBV15 and J usage is TRBJ2-1; D is perhaps TRBD1 or TRBD2 (6 bases each). The CDR3 loop spans 13 amino acids. V was trimmed by 8 bases and J by 7 bases, leaving 15 bases between them. The germline CDR1 and CDR2 sequences are LNHNV and YYDKDF (reference sequence).

The gene calls are TRBV15 and TRBJ2-5, with D perhaps matching TRBD1 (7 bases). CDR1 is LNHNV and CDR2 is YYDKDF in the germline V gene (reference sequence). The germline V and J ends were trimmed by 3 bases and 3 bases, with 11 bases remaining between them. The CDR3 has 14 amino acids. The CDR3 nucleotides are TGTGCCACCAGCAGTGGGGGGACAGAAGAGACCCAGTACTTC. Residues: CATSSGGTEETQYF.

The V call is TRBV19, the J call TRBJ2-7, with D possibly matching TRBD1 (5 bases). Per germline, CDR1 LNHDA and CDR2 SQIVND (reference sequence). The CDR3 loop spans 13 amino acids. The V gene lost 3 bases and the J gene lost 3 bases, with 9 bases spanning the gap. The CDR3 coding sequence is TGTGCCAGTAGTATTGGCAGGGACTACGAGCAGTACTTC. Its protein is CASSIGRDYEQYF.

The chain joins TRBV6-1 to TRBJ1-1, with 7 nucleotides matching TRBD1. Trimming took 5 bases from V and 0 from J; bases not matched to a gene: 12. This CDR3 spans 17 amino acids. CDR1 is MNHNS, CDR2 SASEGT, per germline. CDR3: CASSTAHRGRVNTEAFF. CDR3 DNA: TGTGCCAGCAGTACCGCCCACAGGGGCCGGGTGAACACTGAAGCTTTCTTT.

This clonotype was detected a few times. V and J are TRBV7-9 and TRBJ2-7; tentatively, D is TRBD2 (5 bases). V lost 5 bases and J 2 bases, leaving 10 bases between the germline ends. CDR1 is SEHNR, CDR2 FQNEAQ, per germline (reference sequence). The CDR3 runs 13 residues. Here the CDR3 DNA reads TGTGCCAGCAGCGGCTGGGGAGCCTACGAGCAGTACTTC. Translation gives CASSGWGAYEQYF.

This clonotype is judged medium-sized (0.01 to 0.1%). The V gene is TRBV10-3, the J gene TRBJ2-7, with TRBD1 as a possible D gene (6 bases). V lost 6 bases to trimming and J lost 3 bases, with 15 bases between them. The CDR3 has 14 residues. Germline CDR1 reads ENHRY; CDR2 reads SYGVKD. The CDR3, as DNA: TGTGCCATCAGACCACAGGGAACTGGCTACGAGCAGTACTTC. Translated: CAIRPQGTGYEQYF.

As regards this clonotype: It may be a read error: a sequence one base away is much more abundant. The chain has TRBV28 and TRBJ2-5, with TRBD1 matching over 7 bases. The CDR3 loop spans 15 amino acids. V lost 5 bases, J lost 3 bases, and 9 bases stayed unmatched. Germline V gene lookup returns CDR1 MDHEN and CDR2 SYDVKM. DNA of the CDR3: TGTGCCAGCAGTGAATCTAGGGGGCTGGAAGAGACCCAGTACTTC. Translated, it gives CASSESRGLEETQYF.

V usage is TRBV10-1 and J usage is TRBJ1-6; weak D call: TRBD1 (5 bases). V was trimmed by 7 bases and J by 4 bases, leaving 17 bases between them. Germline V CDR1 and CDR2: WNHNN, SYGVQD (reference sequence). This CDR3 comprises 16 residues. CDR3 DNA: TGCGCCAGCATTGGGGACCCCCGATTGTATAATTCACCCCTCCACTTT. It translates to CASIGDPRLYNSPLHF.

This clonotype was seen many times. This chain joins TRBV6-2 or TRBV6-3 and TRBJ2-7; TRBD1 matches 7 bases. Losses at the gene ends were 5 bases for V and 4 bases for J; bases not matched to a gene: 8. The germline V gene encodes CDR1 MNHEY and CDR2 SVGEGT. CDR3 length: 14 amino acids. CDR3 nucleotides: TGTGCCAGCAGTCTCCGGGACAGCGTATACGAGCAGTACTTC. This gives the protein CASSLRDSVYEQYF.

This chain uses TRBV29-1 with TRBJ1-5; D call uncertain. This CDR3 is 14 amino acids long. Trimming took 5 bases from V and 2 from J, leaving 13 bases between them. Per germline, CDR1 SQVTM and CDR2 ANQGSEA. CDR3 nucleotides: TGCAGCGTTAAGAACTCGGGCCGCAATCAGCCCCAGCATTTT. Encoded protein: CSVKNSGRNQPQHF.

This clonotype is medium-sized by share. V and J are TRBV19 and TRBJ2-7; 11 nucleotides line up with TRBD2. CDR3 length equals 15 residues. V trimming: 6 bases; J trimming: 4 bases; junction bases outside the gene matches: 8. Looked up from germline, CDR1 is LNHDA and CDR2 is SQIVND (reference sequence). The CDR3 loop is CASSPSTSGGYEQYF. CDR3 in DNA: TGTGCCAGTAGCCCCTCAACTAGCGGGGGATACGAGCAGTACTTC.

The genes are TRBV9 and TRBJ2-3; 9 nucleotides match TRBD1. The CDR3 has 14 amino acids. The ends lost 5 bases at V and 5 bases at J; junction bases unmatched: 6. Germline V gives CDR1 SGDLS, CDR2 YYNGEE. The chain's CDR3 is CASRGPTGGDTQYF. CDR3 bases: TGTGCCAGCAGGGGACCGACAGGGGGAGATACGCAGTATTTT.

The chain uses TRBV7-2 and TRBJ2-5, with 12 bases lining up with TRBD2. V shed 5 bases, J shed 1 base, and the junction held 5 bases outside the gene matches. Germline CDR1 reads SGHTA; CDR2 reads FQGNSA. This CDR3 has 16 amino acids. This CDR3 reads CASSASSGGGQETQYF. In DNA form, the CDR3 reads TGTGCCAGCAGCGCTTCTAGCGGGGGGGGCCAAGAGACCCAGTACTTC.

V is TRBV28 and J is TRBJ1-2; 7 positions match TRBD1. Germline V gene sequence: CDR1 MDHEN, CDR2 SYDVKM. The CDR3 extends over 14 amino acids. V shed 5 bases and J 4 bases; nucleotides not matched to a gene: 7. CDR3 sequence (DNA): TGTGCCAGCAGTCCTGGACAGGTACTCTATGGCTACACCTTC. Translating it yields CASSPGQVLYGYTF.

This clonotype was seen just once. The chain is built from TRBV2 and TRBJ2-1, with 12 positions matching TRBD2. V lost 7 bases, J lost 4 bases, and 2 bases stayed unmatched. Germline V gene data show CDR1 as SNHLY and CDR2 as FYNNEI. This CDR3 is 14 amino acids long. The CDR3 DNA reads TGTGCCAGCACTACTAGCGGGGGGTACAATGAGCAGTTCTTC. This gives the protein CASTTSGGYNEQFF. The entire variable domain, with the rest obtained from reference TRBV2 and TRBJ2-1, is as follows: EPEVTQTPSHQVTQMGQEVILRCVPISNHLYFYWYRQILGQKVEFLVSFYNNEISEKSEIFDDQFSVERPDGSNFTLKIRSTKLEDSAMYFCASTTSGGYNEQFFGPGTRLTVL.

This clonotype was observed at least ten times. The genes are TRBV4-1 and TRBJ2-1, with D possibly TRBD1 on 6 matching bases. This CDR3 has 14 residues. Trimming took 1 base from V and 7 from J, leaving 11 bases between them. CDR1 and CDR2 (germline): MGHRA, YSYEKL. The CDR3 is CASSQGPGANEQFF. CDR3 DNA: TGCGCCAGCAGCCAAGGGCCAGGGGCGAATGAGCAGTTCTTC.

The chain is built from TRBV19 and TRBJ1-5; D possibly corresponds to TRBD1 (6 bases). The CDR3 has 17 amino acids. Germline V lookup: CDR1 LNHDA, CDR2 SQIVND (reference sequence). The ends were cut back, 1 base at V and 2 bases at J, with 15 bases in the middle. The CDR3 here is CASSIVGAREGNQPQHF. The CDR3 nucleotides are TGTGCCAGTAGTATAGTGGGGGCGCGAGAAGGCAATCAGCCCCAGCATTTT. Full variable domain (missing parts from reference TRBV19 and TRBJ1-5): DGGITQSPKYLFRKEGQNVTLSCEQNLNHDAMYWYRQDPGQGLRLIYYSQIVNDFQKGDIAEGYSVSREKKESFPLTVTSAQKNPTAFYLCASSIVGAREGNQPQHFGDGTRLSIL.

V gene TRBV2 combines with J gene TRBJ1-2, with 7 nucleotides matching TRBD1. CDR1 is SNHLY and CDR2 is FYNNEI in the germline V gene. The V gene end was trimmed by 4 bases and the J gene end by 0 bases; junction bases not matched to a gene: 2. CDR3 length: 14 residues. CDR3 amino acids: CASSVTGTNYGYTF. The DNA of the CDR3 is TGTGCCAGCAGTGTGACAGGGACTAACTATGGCTACACCTTC.

This clonotype was counted between two and nine times. This rearrangement joins TRBV7-2 to TRBJ1-1; 9 positions match TRBD1. Losses at the gene ends were 1 base for V and 5 bases for J; bases not matched to a gene: 2. Looked up from germline, CDR1 is SGHTA and CDR2 is FQGNSA. This CDR3 comprises 14 residues. The CDR3 here is CASSLGTGETEAFF. DNA of the CDR3: TGTGCCAGCAGCTTAGGGACAGGGGAGACTGAAGCTTTCTTT.